This TCR beta chain was obtained from a study of OX40 agonist ivuxolimab in advanced cancers. Study-wide context: In this trial design, patients received ivuxolimab intravenously at 0.01 to 10 mg/kg every 2 weeks.

It was autoimmune disease history or systemic immunosuppression that excluded patients. The CDR3 sequence is 13 residues long. Trimming stripped 2 bases from V and 4 bases from J, with 5 bases between. Germline CDR1 MDHEN, CDR2 SYDVKM. Produced via immunoSEQ multiplex PCR; TCRdb's table is partial and in-frame only. The sample yields tens of thousands of clones, more than 65% seen once. The receptor's source is an adult with an advanced solid tumor such as melanoma, head and neck, liver or kidney cancer. The sample was CD4+ or CD8+ T cells sorted from blood, taken in a trial of the OX40 agonist ivuxolimab. The chain has TRBV28 and TRBJ2-2; D gene unclear. CDR3 protein: CASSLRRTGELFF. CDR3 sequence (DNA): TGTGCCAGCAGTTTACGACGCACCGGGGAGCTGTTTTTT.